The present entry profiles one T cell receptor (beta chain) with its context. Its antigen target is currently unknown. No much larger clone is present one base from it, and per-base qualities are unavailable. The sample belongs to a study of blood T cell repertoires in COVID-19 (dated by TCRdb to 2020 to 2022). Context from the whole study: Collaborator samples came from the United States, Italy and Spain and covered acute and convalescent phases of COVID-19. The material from the prospective study consisted of cDNA or gDNA derived from T cells, B-cell-depleted T cells, or PBMCs. Deeply sampled blood TCRbeta repertoires from subjects exposed to, actively infected with, or recovered from COVID-19 were included in the dataset. The repertoires were made available in a free public database intended to serve as a resource for research on the immune response to SARS-CoV-2. The samples were drawn from the first 160 participants of the ongoing ImmuneRACE study and from 950 to 1,500 subjects provided by 6 global collaborators. Nearly every sample came with metadata listing a de-identified subject ID, COVID-19 status, age in years and sex. HLA class I and class II types, where available, came from metadata supplied by the sample provider rather than from assay-based typing.

Collaborating institutions collected whole blood in K2EDTA tubes following their own protocols. For TCRbeta analysis, collaborator samples were shipped as frozen whole blood, as isolated PBMCs, or as DNA extracted from either sample type. TCRbeta CDR3 regions were amplified from genomic DNA using the immunoSEQ Assay, a bias-controlled multiplex PCR. The source study handled its data this way. The number of nucleated cells in each sample was estimated by amplification of reference gene primers within the assay. To quantify the absolute abundance of each unique TCRbeta CDR3 rearrangement, sequence reads were collapsed and filtered. For each sample, productive Simpson clonality was calculated as the square root of Simpson's diversity index across productive rearrangements. TCRdb mirrors the immuneACCESS table, restricted to in-frame sequences. Some clones are absent from its copies; in checked studies, under half trace to an unresolved V gene, and the reason for the others is unknown. The V and J calls and clone size come from that table; D and trimming were worked out from the DNA. This sample lists some 340,000 clones; about 85% were detected once. The ten largest clones represent roughly 3.6% of the sample.

Sequences SNHLY (CDR1) and FYNNEI (CDR2) are obtained from the germline V gene. V loses 2 bases, J loses 0 bases, and the germline ends lie 9 bases apart. Reading from cysteine to phenylalanine, the CDR3 counts 15 amino acids. Just CDR3 DNA is preserved here, 45 bases in frame from base 1. Findings and caveats that apply to the study as a whole: The quantity of clinical and demographic metadata differed by source and by participant and was supplied without curation.

The V gene is TRBV2 and the J gene is TRBJ2-3, with the D gene too uncertain to name. The TCR comes from a woman between 18 and 30 years old with acute or convalescent COVID-19. Sequenced: peripheral blood. The DNA sequence is TGTGCCAGCAGTGAAATCACCGGGAGCACAGATACGCAGTATTTT. This gives the protein CASSEITGSTDTQYF.